This T cell receptor beta chain was identified in a study of control samples from healthy donors and cancer patients (dated by TCRdb to 2019 to 2021). Taken from the germline V gene (reference sequence), the CDR1 and CDR2 loops are MNHEY and SMNVEV. The CDR3 contains 16 residues, cysteine and phenylalanine counted. Only the CDR3 DNA is retained, 48 bases long and in frame from the first base. From V the trimming removes 4 bases and from J it removes 7 bases, while the gene matches leave 14 bases of the junction unaccounted for. A note on this clone: Its binding antigen is unknown. No much larger clone exists at a distance of one base, and base qualities are not known.

Receptor libraries were prepared by the immunoSEQ multiplex PCR assay. Held by TCRdb, this immuneACCESS table contains in-frame sequences only and omits some clones. Under half of the omission traces to an unresolved V gene where checked; the cause of the rest is unknown. The sample has approximately 180,000 clones on record, around 92% of them singletons. The leading ten clones occupy around 2% of the sample. The sequence links TRBV27 to TRBJ2-3; TRBD1 aligns with 7 central bases. The source of this sequence is a woman in her forties in good health. The sequenced sample was blood. The CDR3 has the sequence CASSSPMRQGRYTQYF. The bases are TGTGCCAGCAGTTCCCCGATGAGACAGGGAAGATATACGCAGTATTTT.